This TCR beta chain was captured in a study of Tregs in tolerant kidney transplant recipients. The study's findings and limits: In tolerant patients, donor-specific Tregs outgrew total Tregs, suggesting antigen-driven expansion. Validation in larger populations is needed because few patients were studied.

Related graft donors supplied nonmyeloablative bone marrow transplants, and mixed chimerism was transient. Unstimulated regulatory T cells (CD4+CD25+CD127-), CD4+CD25- non-regulatory cells, CD4 and CD8 cells were FACS-sorted from thawed PBMCs. Using immunoSEQ multiplex PCR, the repertoire was profiled, and TCRdb retains in-frame clones only, with some absent. The sample gives roughly 50,000 clones, roughly 89% of which show up once; around 15% is in the top ten. V gave up 1 base and J gave up 0 bases, with 7 bases separating them. The germline CDR1 and CDR2 sequences are LGHNA and YSLEER. This CDR3 is 15 amino acids long. In regard to this clone: The antigen is unknown.

The clonotype was recovered from a human patient who received a combined kidney and bone marrow transplant. Some T cells may have originated in the graft donor. The chain recombines TRBV4-3 with TRBJ1-5; D not resolved. This specimen was CD8+ T cells from blood (PBMCs), taken 12 months after the transplant. CDR3 residues: CASSQVRVSNQPQHF. In DNA form, the CDR3 reads TGCGCCAGCAGCCAAGTCCGCGTTAGCAATCAGCCCCAGCATTTT.